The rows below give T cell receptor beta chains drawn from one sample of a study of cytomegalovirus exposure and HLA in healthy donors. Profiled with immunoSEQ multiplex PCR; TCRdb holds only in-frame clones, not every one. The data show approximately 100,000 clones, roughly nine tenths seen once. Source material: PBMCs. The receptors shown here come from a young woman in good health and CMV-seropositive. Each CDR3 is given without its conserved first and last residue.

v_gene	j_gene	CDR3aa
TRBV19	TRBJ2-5	ASSPADRGGQETQY
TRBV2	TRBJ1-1	ASRGTGGAF
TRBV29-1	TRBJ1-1	SVGQWQGGTEAF
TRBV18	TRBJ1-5	ASSPAGFGRNQPQH
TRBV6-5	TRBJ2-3	ASSYLSSGTDTQY
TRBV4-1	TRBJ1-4	ASSQVRQGAGEKLF
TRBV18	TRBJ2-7	ASSGRTGDEQY
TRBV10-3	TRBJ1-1	AISAQGRSGAEAF
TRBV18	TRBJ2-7	ASSLPIGRDRADEQY
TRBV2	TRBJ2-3	ASRARLAGKGTDTQY
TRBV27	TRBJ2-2	ASGGGTPNTGELF
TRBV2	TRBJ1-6	ASSEGQGRSPLH
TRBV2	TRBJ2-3	ASSDSSQSTDTQY
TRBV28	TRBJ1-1	ASSLLVPTNTEAF
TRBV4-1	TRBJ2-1	ASSQQLAVNNEQF
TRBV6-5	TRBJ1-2	ASMPGTGSYGYT
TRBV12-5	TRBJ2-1	ASGIKGEGYNEQF
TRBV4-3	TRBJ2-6	ASTPRASDPGANVLT
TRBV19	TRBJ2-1	ASSTDSGGNEQF
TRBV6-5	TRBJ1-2	ASSPLGGTYGYT
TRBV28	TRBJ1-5	ASSLKGVRGNQPQH